A single sample is the source of the 3 T cell receptor beta chains below, sequenced in a study of tumor and adjacent non-tumor tissue in lung cancer. The template was RNA from unsorted bulk tissue. The library came from three nested PCR rounds adapted from ARM-PCR protocols. TCRdb re-called the multiplex PCR reads through MiXCR, storing one row per CDR3 protein. In the table there are 200,000 or so distinct CDR3 sequences, around 70% of which are singletons. The specimen sequenced was lung tumor tissue. The receptors derive from a man in his sixties with non-small cell lung cancer.

The gene calls are TRBV29-1 and TRBJ2-3; D is possibly TRBD2 (6 bases). Germline lookup yields CDR1 SQVTM and CDR2 ANQGSEA. Trimming cost V 7 bases and J 4 bases, with 24 bases left between them. This CDR3 is built from 16 residues. The CDR3 spells CSAIRIAGGSADTQYF. The CDR3 DNA follows: TGCAGCGCCATAAGAATAGCAGGAGGGAGCGCAGATACGCAGTATTTT.

Points on this clonotype: This is likely a read error, given that the CDR3 carries no conserved phenylalanine or tryptophan at its end. The rearrangement uses TRBV11-3 and TRBJ1-5, with D uncertain. CDR3 length: 16 residues. The germline V gene encodes CDR1 SGHNT and CDR2 YENEEA. V was cut by 7 bases and J by 0 bases, with 16 bases left in between. The CDR3 sequence: CASNLGPGGSNQPQHI. The CDR3 DNA follows: TGTGCCAGCAACCTCGGCCCGGGCGGTAGCAATCAGCCCCAGCATATT.

CDR3 in amino acids: CHAKQGAGTDTQYF. CDR3 bases: TGCCATGCTAAACAGGGGGCAGGGACAGATACGCAGTATTTT. The chain employs TRBV20-1 and TRBJ2-3; TRBD1 matches at 9 bases. CDR3 length: 14 residues. From germline, CDR1 is DFQATT and CDR2 SNEGSKA (reference sequence).